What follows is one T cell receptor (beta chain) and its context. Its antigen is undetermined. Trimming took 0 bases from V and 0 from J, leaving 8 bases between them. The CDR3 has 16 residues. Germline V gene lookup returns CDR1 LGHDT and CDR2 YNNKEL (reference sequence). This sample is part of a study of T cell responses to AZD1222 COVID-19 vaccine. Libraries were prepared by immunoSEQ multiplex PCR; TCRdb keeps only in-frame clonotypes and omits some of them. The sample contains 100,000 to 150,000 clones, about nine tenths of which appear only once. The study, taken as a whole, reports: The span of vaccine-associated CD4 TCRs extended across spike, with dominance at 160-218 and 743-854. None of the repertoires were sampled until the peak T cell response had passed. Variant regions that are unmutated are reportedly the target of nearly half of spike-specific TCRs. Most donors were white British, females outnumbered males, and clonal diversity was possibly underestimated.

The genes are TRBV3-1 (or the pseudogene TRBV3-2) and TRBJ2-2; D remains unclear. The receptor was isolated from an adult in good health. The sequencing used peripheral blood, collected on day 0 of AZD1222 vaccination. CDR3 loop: CASSQDRSPNTGELFF. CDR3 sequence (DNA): TGTGCCAGCAGCCAAGACAGATCCCCGAACACCGGGGAGCTGTTTTTT.